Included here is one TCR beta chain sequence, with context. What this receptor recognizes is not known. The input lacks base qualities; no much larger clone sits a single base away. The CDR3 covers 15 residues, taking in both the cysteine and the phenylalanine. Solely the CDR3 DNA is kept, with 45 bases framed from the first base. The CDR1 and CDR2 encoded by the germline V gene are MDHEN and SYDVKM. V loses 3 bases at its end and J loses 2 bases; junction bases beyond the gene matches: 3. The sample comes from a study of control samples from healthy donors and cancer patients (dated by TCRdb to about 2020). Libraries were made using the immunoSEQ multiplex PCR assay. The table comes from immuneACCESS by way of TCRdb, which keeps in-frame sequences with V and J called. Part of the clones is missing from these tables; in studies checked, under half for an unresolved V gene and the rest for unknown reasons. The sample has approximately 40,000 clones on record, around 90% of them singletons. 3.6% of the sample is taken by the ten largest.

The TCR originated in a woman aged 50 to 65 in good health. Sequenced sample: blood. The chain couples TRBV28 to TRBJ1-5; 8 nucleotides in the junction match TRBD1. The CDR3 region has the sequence CASSLVTGGNQPQHF. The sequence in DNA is TGTGCCAGCAGTTTGGTGACAGGGGGCAATCAGCCCCAGCATTTT.